This T cell receptor (beta chain) stems from a study of beta chain features in type 1 diabetes. On average, the one heparinised blood draw given by each donor was around 110 mL. The CDR3 spans 15 residues. Study conclusions and caveats: Patients showed naive, central memory and Treg TCRB repertoires that appeared more similar than those of healthy donors. Cells with high TCR expression could be over-represented by cDNA sequencing.

This clone occurred a few times. Its antigen remains unidentified. Expressed TCRB transcripts were sequenced, since all the RNA that had been isolated was reverse transcribed. The assay was immunoSEQ multiplex PCR, and TCRdb's table has in-frame clones only and misses some. The repertoire consists of about 150,000 clones, with around 10% occurring once and the leading ten covering around 2%. The source is a man aged 18 to 30 in good health. J is TRBJ2-3 and V is TRBV21-1; the D call in the table, TRBD2, was not verified against the DNA. TRBV21-1 is classified as a pseudogene. The specimen was central memory CD4+ T cells from blood. In DNA form, the CDR3 reads TGTGCCAGCAGCAGACTAGCGGGAGAGGCAGATACGCAGTATTTT. Protein: CASSRLAGEADTQYF.